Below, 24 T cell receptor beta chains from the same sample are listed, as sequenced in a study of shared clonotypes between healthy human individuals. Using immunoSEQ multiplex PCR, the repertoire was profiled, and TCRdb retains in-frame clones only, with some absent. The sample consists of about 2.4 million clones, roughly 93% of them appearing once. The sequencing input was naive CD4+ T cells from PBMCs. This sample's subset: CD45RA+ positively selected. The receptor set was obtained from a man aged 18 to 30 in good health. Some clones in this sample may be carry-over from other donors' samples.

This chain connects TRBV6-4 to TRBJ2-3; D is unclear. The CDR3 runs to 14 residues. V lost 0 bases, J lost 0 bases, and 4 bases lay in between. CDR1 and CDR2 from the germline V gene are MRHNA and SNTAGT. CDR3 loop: CASSDSKSTDTQYF. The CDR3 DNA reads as TGTGCCAGCAGTGACTCTAAGAGCACAGATACGCAGTATTTT.

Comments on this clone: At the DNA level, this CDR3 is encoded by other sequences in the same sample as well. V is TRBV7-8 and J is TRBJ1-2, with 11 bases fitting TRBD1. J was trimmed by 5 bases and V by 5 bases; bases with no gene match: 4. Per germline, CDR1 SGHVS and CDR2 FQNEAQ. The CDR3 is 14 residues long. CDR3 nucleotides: TGTGCCAGCAGCCCTGGGACAGGGGGTTATGGCTACACCTTC. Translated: CASSPGTGGYGYTF. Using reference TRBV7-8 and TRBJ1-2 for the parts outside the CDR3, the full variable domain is GAGVSQSPRYKVAKRGQDVALRCDPISGHVSLFWYQQALGQGPEFLTYFQNEAQLDKSGLPSDRFFAERPEGSVSTLKIQRTQQEDSAVYLCASSPGTGGYGYTFGSGTRLTVV.

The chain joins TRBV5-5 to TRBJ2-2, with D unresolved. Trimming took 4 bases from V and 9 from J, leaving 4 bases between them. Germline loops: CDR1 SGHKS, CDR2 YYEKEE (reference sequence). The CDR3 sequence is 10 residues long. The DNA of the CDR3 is TGTGCCAGCAGCGGGAGGGAGCTGTTTTTT. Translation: CASSGRELFF.

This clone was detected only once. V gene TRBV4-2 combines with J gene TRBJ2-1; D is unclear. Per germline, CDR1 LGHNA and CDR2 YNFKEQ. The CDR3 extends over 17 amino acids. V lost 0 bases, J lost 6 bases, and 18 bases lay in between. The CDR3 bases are TGTGCCAGCAGCCAAGATTCGACGGACCGGGCCGGCAATGAGCAGTTCTTC. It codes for CASSQDSTDRAGNEQFF.

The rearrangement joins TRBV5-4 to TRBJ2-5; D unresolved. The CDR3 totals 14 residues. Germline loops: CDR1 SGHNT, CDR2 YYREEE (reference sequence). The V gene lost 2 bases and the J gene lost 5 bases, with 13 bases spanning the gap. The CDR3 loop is CASSFPSVGETQYF. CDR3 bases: TGTGCCAGCAGCTTCCCCTCGGTCGGGGAGACCCAGTACTTC.

CDR3 nucleotide sequence: TGTGCCAGCGGTCCGTCTGGGGCCAACGTCCTGACTTTC. Translation: CASGPSGANVLTF. The rearrangement uses TRBV25-1 and TRBJ2-6; the D is unclear. V was trimmed by 8 bases and J by 1 base, leaving 6 bases between them. Germline V lookup: CDR1 MGHDK, CDR2 SYGVNS. The CDR3 runs 13 residues.

The CDR3 nucleotides are TGCGCCAGCAGCCATTTACTAGCGGGAGGGCCAAAGGGCAATGAGCAGTTCTTC. Translation gives CASSHLLAGGPKGNEQFF. The rearrangement uses TRBV4-1 and TRBJ2-1, with 13 bases lining up with TRBD2. This CDR3 contains 18 residues. Losses at the gene ends were 3 bases for V and 6 bases for J; bases not matched to a gene: 11. CDR1 and CDR2 (germline): MGHRA, YSYEKL.

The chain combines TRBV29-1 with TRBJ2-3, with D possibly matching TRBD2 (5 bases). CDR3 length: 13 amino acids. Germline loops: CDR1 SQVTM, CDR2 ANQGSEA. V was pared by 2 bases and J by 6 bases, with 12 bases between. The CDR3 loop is CSVEQTRSDTQYF. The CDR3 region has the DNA TGCAGCGTTGAACAAACTAGGTCCGATACGCAGTATTTT.

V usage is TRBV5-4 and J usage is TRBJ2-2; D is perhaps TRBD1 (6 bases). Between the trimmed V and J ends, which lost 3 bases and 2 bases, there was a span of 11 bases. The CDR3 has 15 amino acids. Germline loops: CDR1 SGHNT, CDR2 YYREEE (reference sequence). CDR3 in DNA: TGTGCCAGCAGCTCCCCGGGACACAACACCGGGGAGCTGTTTTTT. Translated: CASSSPGHNTGELFF.

The CDR3 here is CASSIRTGETQYF. The DNA for the CDR3 is TGTGCCAGCAGCATCCGGACAGGGGAGACCCAGTACTTC. The chain combines TRBV21-1 with TRBJ2-5; TRBD1, as called in the table, went unchecked against the DNA. TRBV21-1 is a listed pseudogene. CDR3 length: 13 residues.

In DNA, the CDR3 is TGTGCCAGCAGCGCCCGAGGGCCCGGGCCCAACTACGAGCAGTACTTC. Translation gives CASSARGPGPNYEQYF. The rearrangement links TRBV5-4 to TRBJ2-7, with D possibly TRBD2 on 5 matching bases. The CDR3 loop spans 16 amino acids. The germline V gene encodes CDR1 SGHNT and CDR2 YYREEE (reference sequence). V shed 4 bases and J shed 3 bases, with 20 bases lying between them.

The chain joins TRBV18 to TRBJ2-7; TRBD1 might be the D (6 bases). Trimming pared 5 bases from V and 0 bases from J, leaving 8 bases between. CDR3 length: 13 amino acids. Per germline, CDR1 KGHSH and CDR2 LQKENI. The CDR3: CASSEGDSYEQYF. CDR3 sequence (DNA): TGTGCCAGCTCAGAGGGGGACTCCTACGAGCAGTACTTC.

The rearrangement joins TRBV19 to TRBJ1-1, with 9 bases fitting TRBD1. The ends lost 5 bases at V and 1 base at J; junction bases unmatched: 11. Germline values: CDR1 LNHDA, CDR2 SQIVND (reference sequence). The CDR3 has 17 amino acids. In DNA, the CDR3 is TGTGCCAGTAGTTACTTCCCGGGACAGGGATCGAACACTGAAGCTTTCTTT. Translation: CASSYFPGQGSNTEAFF.

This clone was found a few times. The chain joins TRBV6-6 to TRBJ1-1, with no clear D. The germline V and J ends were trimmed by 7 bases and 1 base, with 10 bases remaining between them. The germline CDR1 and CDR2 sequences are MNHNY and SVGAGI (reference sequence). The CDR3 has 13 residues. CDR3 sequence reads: CASTRRQNTEAFF. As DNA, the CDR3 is TGTGCCAGCACCCGAAGACAGAACACTGAAGCTTTCTTT.

CDR3 amino acids: CASSLDSGRAYEQYF. The CDR3 DNA reads TGTGCCAGCAGCTTAGATAGTGGCAGAGCCTACGAGCAGTACTTC. This rearrangement joins TRBV7-9 to TRBJ2-7; unclear D gene. This CDR3 has 15 amino acids. The V and J ends lost 1 base and 2 bases respectively, with 12 bases between them. Per germline, CDR1 SEHNR and CDR2 FQNEAQ (reference sequence).

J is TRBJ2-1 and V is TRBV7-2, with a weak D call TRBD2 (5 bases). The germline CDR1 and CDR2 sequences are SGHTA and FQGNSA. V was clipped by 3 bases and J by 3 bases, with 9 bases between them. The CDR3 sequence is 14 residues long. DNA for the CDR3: TGTGCCAGCAGCTTGTACCGGGACTACAATGAGCAGTTCTTC. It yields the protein CASSLYRDYNEQFF.

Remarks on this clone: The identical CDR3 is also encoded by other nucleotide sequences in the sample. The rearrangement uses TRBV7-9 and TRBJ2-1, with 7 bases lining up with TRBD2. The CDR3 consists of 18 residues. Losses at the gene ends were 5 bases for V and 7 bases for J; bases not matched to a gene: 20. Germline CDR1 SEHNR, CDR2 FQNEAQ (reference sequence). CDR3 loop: CASSPGRRLAEGKNEQFF. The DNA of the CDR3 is TGTGCCAGCAGCCCGGGACGTAGGCTAGCGGAGGGGAAGAATGAGCAGTTCTTC.

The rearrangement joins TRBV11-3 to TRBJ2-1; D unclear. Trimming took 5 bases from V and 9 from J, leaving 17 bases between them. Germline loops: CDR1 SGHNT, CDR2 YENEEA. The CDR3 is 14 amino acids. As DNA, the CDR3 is TGTGCCAGCAGCCCATACTCAGGTTCTGGTGAGCAGTTCTTC. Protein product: CASSPYSGSGEQFF.

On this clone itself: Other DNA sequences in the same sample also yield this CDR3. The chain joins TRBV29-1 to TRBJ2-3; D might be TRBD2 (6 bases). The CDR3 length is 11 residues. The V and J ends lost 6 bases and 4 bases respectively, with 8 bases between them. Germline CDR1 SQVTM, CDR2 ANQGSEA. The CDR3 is CSVEGADTQYF. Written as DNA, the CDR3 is TGCAGCGTGGAGGGTGCAGATACGCAGTATTTT.

CDR3 sequence reads: CAISSETYEQYF. CDR3 coding DNA: TGTGCCATCAGTTCTGAAACCTACGAGCAGTACTTC. The chain is built from TRBV10-3 and TRBJ2-7; D remains unclear. Between the trimmed V and J ends, which lost 5 bases and 2 bases, there was a span of 7 bases. The CDR3 is 12 residues long. CDR1 is ENHRY and CDR2 is SYGVKD in the germline V gene.

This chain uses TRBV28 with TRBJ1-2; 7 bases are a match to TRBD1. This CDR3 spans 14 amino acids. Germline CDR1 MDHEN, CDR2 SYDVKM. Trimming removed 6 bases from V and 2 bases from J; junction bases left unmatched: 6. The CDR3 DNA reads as TGTGCCAGCAGACCATCGACAGGGAACTATGGCTACACCTTC. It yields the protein CASRPSTGNYGYTF.

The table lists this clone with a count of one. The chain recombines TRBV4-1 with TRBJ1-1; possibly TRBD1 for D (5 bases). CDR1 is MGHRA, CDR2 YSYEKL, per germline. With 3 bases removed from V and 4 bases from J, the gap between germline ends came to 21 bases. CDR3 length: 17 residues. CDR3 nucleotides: TGCGCCAGCAGCCACCCTTGGCAGGGAAAGATAGGCACTGAAGCTTTCTTT. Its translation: CASSHPWQGKIGTEAFF.

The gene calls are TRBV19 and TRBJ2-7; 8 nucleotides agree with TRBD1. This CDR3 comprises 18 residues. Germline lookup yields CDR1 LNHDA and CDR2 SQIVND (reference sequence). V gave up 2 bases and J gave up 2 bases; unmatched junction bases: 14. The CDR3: CASSISGVGSGGTYEQYF. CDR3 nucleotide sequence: TGTGCCAGTAGTATAAGCGGCGTAGGGTCAGGGGGCACCTACGAGCAGTACTTC.

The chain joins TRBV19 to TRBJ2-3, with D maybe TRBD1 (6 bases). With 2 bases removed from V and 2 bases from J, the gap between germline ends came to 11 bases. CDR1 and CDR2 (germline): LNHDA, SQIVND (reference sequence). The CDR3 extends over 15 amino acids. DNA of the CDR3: TGTGCCAGTAGTATAATCCTGGGGGCCACAGATACGCAGTATTTT. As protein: CASSIILGATDTQYF.